This T cell receptor beta chain was sequenced in a study of blood T cell repertoires in COVID-19. Overall study: The cDNA or gDNA used as material had been derived from T cells, B-cell-depleted T cells, or PBMCs.

The authors' processing: Amplification with reference gene primers provided the estimates of nucleated cell counts. Profiled with immunoSEQ multiplex PCR; TCRdb holds only in-frame clones, not every one. D and trimming come from the DNA, and the V and J calls and clone size come from that table. The table lists 350,000 to 550,000 clones, roughly 87% of them singletons, with 1.5% to 2% in the top ten. The CDR3 runs to 14 residues. Deletions cut 5 bases from V and 1 base from J, with 9 bases between. The germline gives CDR1 MNHEY, CDR2 SVGEGT. All enrollees were roughly 18 to 100 years old and from around 25 US areas. Assignment of participants to cohorts was predicated upon participant-reported clinical history.

The receptor was derived from a woman aged 18-29 years with acute COVID-19. V is TRBV6-2 or TRBV6-3 and J is TRBJ1-3, with D maybe TRBD1 (5 bases). The sample comprised PBMCs or T cells enriched from blood (not recorded which). The CDR3 loop reads CASSPTGSGNTIYF. The CDR3 DNA follows: TGTGCCAGCAGTCCCACAGGATCTGGAAACACCATATATTTT.